This T cell receptor beta chain came from a study of shared clonotypes between healthy human individuals. About the research overall: Each donor had three CD4 naive, three CD4 memory, two CD8 naive and one CD8 memory plate.

Sequenced by immunoSEQ multiplex PCR; TCRdb stores in-frame clones only, minus some. The table lists 550,000 to 700,000 clones, roughly 72% of them singletons, with about 1.8% in the top ten. The receptor was isolated from a woman younger than 45 in good health. Specimen: memory CD4+ T cells sorted from blood. Subset: CD45RA-negative fraction.

The CDR3 here is CSGQTSLYTGELFF. The DNA of the CDR3 is TGCAGCGGTCAGACTAGTCTTTACACCGGGGAGCTGTTTTTT. This rearrangement joins TRBV29-1 to TRBJ2-2, with a weak D call TRBD2 (6 bases). The germline CDR1 and CDR2 sequences are SQVTM and ANQGSEA. The ends were cut back, 7 bases at V and 3 bases at J, with 15 bases in the middle. The CDR3 totals 14 residues.